These T cell receptor beta chains were read from a single sample in a study of blood T cell repertoires in COVID-19. The assay was immunoSEQ multiplex PCR, and TCRdb's table has in-frame clones only and misses some. There are some 150,000 clones in the sample; roughly 79% occur only once, and roughly 8% lies in the top ten. The sequenced sample was peripheral blood. The source of these receptors is a human donor with acute or convalescent COVID-19. The donor label of this sample is uncertain. The CDR3 runs from the conserved cysteine through the conserved F or W. D genes are given only for firm matches. Clone size is not always given. Where it is, it says once, few, many or a class for expanded clones.

clone_size: NA; v_call: TRBV10-3; d_call: TRBD1; j_call: TRBJ2-7; cdr3_nt: TGTGCCATCAGTGCAGGGACAGGGTCTTACGAGCAGTACTTC; cdr3_aa: CAISAGTGSYEQYF
clone_size: NA; v_call: TRBV5-6; d_call: TRBD1; j_call: TRBJ1-2; cdr3_nt: TGTGCCAGCAGCCCACCCGGGACAGTTGAATATGACTATGGCTACACCTTC; cdr3_aa: CASSPPGTVEYDYGYTF
clone_size: NA; v_call: TRBV27; d_call: NA; j_call: TRBJ1-1; cdr3_nt: TGTGCCACCGGGGTTAGGGTCTCTGAAGCTTTCTTT; cdr3_aa: CATGVRVSEAFF
clone_size: many; v_call: TRBV14; d_call: NA; j_call: TRBJ1-1; cdr3_nt: TGTGCCAGCAGCCAGCTCAGGGTGAACACTGAAGCTTTCTTT; cdr3_aa: CASSQLRVNTEAFF
clone_size: NA; v_call: TRBV5-1; d_call: TRBD2; j_call: TRBJ2-1; cdr3_nt: TGCGCCAGCAGCTCCTCTAGCGGGGGGGATTACAATGAGCAGTTCTTC; cdr3_aa: CASSSSSGGDYNEQFF
clone_size: NA; v_call: TRBV5-1; d_call: TRBD1; j_call: TRBJ1-1; cdr3_nt: TGCGCCAGCAGCTGGGGACAGCCCACTGAAGCTTTCTTT; cdr3_aa: CASSWGQPTEAFF
clone_size: NA; v_call: TRBV14; d_call: NA; j_call: TRBJ2-6; cdr3_nt: TGTGCCAGCAGCCACCTTTCCCCGGGACAACATCACTCTGGGGCCAACGTCCTGACTTTC; cdr3_aa: CASSHLSPGQHHSGANVLTF
clone_size: NA; v_call: TRBV30; d_call: NA; j_call: TRBJ1-1; cdr3_nt: TGTGCCTGGAGTGTAGTAGAGGTCACTGAAGCTTTCTTT; cdr3_aa: CAWSVVEVTEAFF
clone_size: NA; v_call: TRBV7-2; d_call: TRBD1; j_call: TRBJ1-6; cdr3_nt: TGTGCCAGCAGACCTGACAGGGGGAGCTCCTATAATTCACCCCTCCACTTT; cdr3_aa: CASRPDRGSSYNSPLHF
clone_size: NA; v_call: TRBV10-2; d_call: TRBD1; j_call: TRBJ1-1; cdr3_nt: TGCGCCACCTTCCAACAGGGGCCCGGCACTGAAGCTTTCTTT; cdr3_aa: CATFQQGPGTEAFF
clone_size: NA; v_call: TRBV9; d_call: TRBD1; j_call: TRBJ1-1; cdr3_nt: TGTGCCAGCAGTTCCACAGGGGCTAACACTGAAGCTTTCTTT; cdr3_aa: CASSSTGANTEAFF
clone_size: once; v_call: TRBV6-5; d_call: NA; j_call: TRBJ1-2; cdr3_nt: TGTGCCAGCACCCGAAAGGAGGCGGGGAGCTATGGCTACACCTTC; cdr3_aa: CASTRKEAGSYGYTF
clone_size: few; v_call: TRBV10-3; d_call: NA; j_call: TRBJ1-1; cdr3_nt: TGTGCCATCATGGGGGACACCAGGAACACTGAAGCTTTCTTT; cdr3_aa: CAIMGDTRNTEAFF
clone_size: many; v_call: TRBV18; d_call: TRBD1; j_call: TRBJ2-7; cdr3_nt: TGTGCCAGCTCAACCGACAGGGGGTCACTCTACGAGCAGTACTTC; cdr3_aa: CASSTDRGSLYEQYF
clone_size: NA; v_call: TRBV7-9; d_call: NA; j_call: TRBJ2-5; cdr3_nt: TGTGCCAGCAACTTCAATTTGGAGACCCAGTACTTC; cdr3_aa: CASNFNLETQYF
clone_size: NA; v_call: TRBV15; d_call: NA; j_call: TRBJ2-7; cdr3_nt: TGTGCCACCAGCCCACGCCCCACAGGGTATGAGCAGTACTTC; cdr3_aa: CATSPRPTGYEQYF
clone_size: NA; v_call: TRBV5-1; d_call: NA; j_call: TRBJ1-5; cdr3_nt: TGCGCCAGCAGCTTATCAGGGGACAATCAGCCCCAGCATTTT; cdr3_aa: CASSLSGDNQPQHF
clone_size: once; v_call: TRBV6-5; d_call: TRBD1; j_call: TRBJ1-2; cdr3_nt: TGTGCCAGCAGTTCCGGACAGGTCTGGTTCGAGGGCTACACCTTC; cdr3_aa: CASSSGQVWFEGYTF
clone_size: NA; v_call: TRBV20-1; d_call: NA; j_call: TRBJ2-7; cdr3_nt: TGCAGTCTGCCAGGGGTCTACGAGCAGTACTTC; cdr3_aa: CSLPGVYEQYF
clone_size: NA; v_call: TRBV5-4; d_call: NA; j_call: TRBJ2-3; cdr3_nt: TGTGCCAGCAGCTTCACGGGGAACCCAGATACGCAGTATTTT; cdr3_aa: CASSFTGNPDTQYF
clone_size: NA; v_call: TRBV5-1; d_call: NA; j_call: TRBJ2-3; cdr3_nt: TGCGCCAGCAGCCCCTGGGACTTTCGAGATACGCAGTATTTT; cdr3_aa: CASSPWDFRDTQYF
clone_size: NA; v_call: TRBV12-5; d_call: NA; j_call: TRBJ1-1; cdr3_nt: TGTGCTAGTGGTGAGCTGAACACTGAAGCTTTCTTT; cdr3_aa: CASGELNTEAFF
clone_size: NA; v_call: TRBV6-5; d_call: NA; j_call: TRBJ1-5; cdr3_nt: TGTGCCAGCAGTTACTCGATCTCAGGGCTGGAGCCCCAGCATTTT; cdr3_aa: CASSYSISGLEPQHF
clone_size: NA; v_call: TRBV10-1; d_call: NA; j_call: TRBJ2-2; cdr3_nt: TGCGCCAGCAGCCCCACCTCGGAGATGAACACCGGGGAGCTGTTTTTT; cdr3_aa: CASSPTSEMNTGELFF
clone_size: NA; v_call: TRBV19; d_call: TRBD1; j_call: TRBJ2-1; cdr3_nt: TGTGCCAGTAGTAGGGGACAGTCCTACAATGAGCAGTTCTTC; cdr3_aa: CASSRGQSYNEQFF
clone_size: NA; v_call: TRBV15; d_call: NA; j_call: TRBJ1-1; cdr3_nt: TGTGCCACCAGCAGGGGAGGGAACACTGAAGCTTTCTTT; cdr3_aa: CATSRGGNTEAFF
clone_size: once; v_call: TRBV5-1; d_call: NA; j_call: TRBJ1-5; cdr3_nt: TGCGCCAGCAGGCTGGAGGGTCCGGGGCCCCAGCATTTT; cdr3_aa: CASRLEGPGPQHF
clone_size: few; v_call: TRBV7-9; d_call: NA; j_call: TRBJ1-1; cdr3_nt: TGTGCCAGCAGCTTAGGGCAGAACACTGAAGCTTTCTTT; cdr3_aa: CASSLGQNTEAFF
clone_size: NA; v_call: TRBV19; d_call: TRBD1; j_call: TRBJ2-5; cdr3_nt: TGTGCCAGTAGTTCCCACCGGGACAGGGGGGTCGAGACCCAGTACTTC; cdr3_aa: CASSSHRDRGVETQYF
clone_size: NA; v_call: TRBV19; d_call: NA; j_call: TRBJ1-2; cdr3_nt: TGTGCCAGTATCGACAGGAACTATGGCTACACCTTC; cdr3_aa: CASIDRNYGYTF
clone_size: once; v_call: TRBV19; d_call: TRBD2; j_call: TRBJ2-7; cdr3_nt: TGTGCCAGTAGACCCCGGGGGGGTTACGAGCAGTACTTC; cdr3_aa: CASRPRGGYEQYF
clone_size: few; v_call: TRBV2; d_call: NA; j_call: TRBJ1-2; cdr3_nt: TGTGCCAGCAGTGAGCCGCAGGGCGATGGCTACACCTTC; cdr3_aa: CASSEPQGDGYTF
clone_size: few; v_call: TRBV2; d_call: NA; j_call: TRBJ1-1; cdr3_nt: TGTGCCAGCAGTGAAGTTCGGTTCAGGGTGAACACTGAAGCTTTCTTT; cdr3_aa: CASSEVRFRVNTEAFF
clone_size: NA; v_call: TRBV2; d_call: TRBD1; j_call: TRBJ1-2; cdr3_nt: TGTGCCAGCAGGGGACAGGGGGCGATCTCTGGCTACACCTTC; cdr3_aa: CASRGQGAISGYTF
clone_size: NA; v_call: TRBV19; d_call: TRBD1; j_call: TRBJ2-1; cdr3_nt: TGTGCCAGTACCAATTGGGACAGGGGGGGGAATGAGCAGTTCTTC; cdr3_aa: CASTNWDRGGNEQFF
clone_size: NA; v_call: TRBV19; d_call: NA; j_call: TRBJ2-4; cdr3_nt: TGTGCCAGTAGTGCCCAGGGTCGCCCAGCCAAAAACATTCAGTACTTC; cdr3_aa: CASSAQGRPAKNIQYF
clone_size: NA; v_call: TRBV6-6; d_call: NA; j_call: TRBJ2-2; cdr3_nt: TGTGCCAGCACAGGAAACACCGGGGAGCTGTTTTTT; cdr3_aa: CASTGNTGELFF
clone_size: NA; v_call: TRBV5-8; d_call: NA; j_call: TRBJ1-2; cdr3_nt: TGTGCCAGCACCCCTTGGAGCGCGGAAAATGGCTACACCTTC; cdr3_aa: CASTPWSAENGYTF
clone_size: NA; v_call: TRBV7-2; d_call: TRBD1; j_call: TRBJ1-5; cdr3_nt: TGTGCCAGCAGCTTAGGACAGGGAGGAAGTCAGCCCCAGCATTTT; cdr3_aa: CASSLGQGGSQPQHF
clone_size: NA; v_call: TRBV6-5; d_call: NA; j_call: TRBJ1-2; cdr3_nt: TGTGCCAGCAGCCTAAGGGGTAGGGTACTGGATGGCTACACCTTC; cdr3_aa: CASSLRGRVLDGYTF
clone_size: few; v_call: TRBV2; d_call: NA; j_call: TRBJ1-1; cdr3_nt: TGTGCCAGCAGTGAAGTGGTGACAAAGAACACTGAAGCTTTCTTT; cdr3_aa: CASSEVVTKNTEAFF
clone_size: NA; v_call: TRBV2; d_call: TRBD2; j_call: TRBJ2-1; cdr3_nt: TGTGCCACCCTCAGAAGGGTCCCTAGCGGGGGCGGGAATGAGCAGTTCTTC; cdr3_aa: CATLRRVPSGGGNEQFF
clone_size: once; v_call: TRBV3-1/TRBV3-2; d_call: NA; j_call: TRBJ1-4; cdr3_nt: TGTGCCAGCAGCGGAGGGGCGCGGGAAAAACTGTTTTTT; cdr3_aa: CASSGGAREKLFF
clone_size: NA; v_call: TRBV11-3; d_call: TRBD2; j_call: TRBJ2-1; cdr3_nt: TGTGCCAGCAGCCTTAGCGGGGGGGCGGGAAATGAGCAGTTCTTC; cdr3_aa: CASSLSGGAGNEQFF
clone_size: NA; v_call: TRBV19; d_call: TRBD1; j_call: TRBJ1-2; cdr3_nt: TGTGCCAGTAGTCAGGACAGGAAAAGGGGCTACACCTTC; cdr3_aa: CASSQDRKRGYTF
clone_size: NA; v_call: TRBV5-5; d_call: NA; j_call: TRBJ1-2; cdr3_nt: TGTGCCAGCAGCTTGGAGTATCGGACACCTAACTATGGCTACACCTTC; cdr3_aa: CASSLEYRTPNYGYTF
clone_size: NA; v_call: TRBV5-1; d_call: NA; j_call: TRBJ2-2; cdr3_nt: TGCGCCAGCAGCTTGAGGAGGGACACCGGGGAGCTGTTTTTT; cdr3_aa: CASSLRRDTGELFF
clone_size: NA; v_call: TRBV2; d_call: NA; j_call: TRBJ2-3; cdr3_nt: TGTGCCAGCAGTGATTTCCCCGGGGCAGATACGCAGTATTTT; cdr3_aa: CASSDFPGADTQYF
clone_size: NA; v_call: TRBV5-1; d_call: TRBD1; j_call: TRBJ1-1; cdr3_nt: TGCGCCAGCAGCTTAGGACAGGCCTCAATGAACACTGAAGCTTTCTTT; cdr3_aa: CASSLGQASMNTEAFF
clone_size: NA; v_call: TRBV11-2; d_call: NA; j_call: TRBJ2-2; cdr3_nt: TGTGCCAGCAGCCCTTGGACAAGCGGGTCCGGGGAGCTGTTTTTT; cdr3_aa: CASSPWTSGSGELFF
clone_size: NA; v_call: TRBV6-4; d_call: NA; j_call: TRBJ2-1; cdr3_nt: TGTGCCAGCAGTCCCAGGGTAGGTGAGCAGTTCTTC; cdr3_aa: CASSPRVGEQFF
clone_size: NA; v_call: TRBV4-1; d_call: TRBD1; j_call: TRBJ1-4; cdr3_nt: TGCGCCAGCAGCACCGGACAGGGGGCAACTAATGAAAAACTGTTTTTT; cdr3_aa: CASSTGQGATNEKLFF
clone_size: NA; v_call: TRBV5-1; d_call: TRBD1; j_call: TRBJ2-7; cdr3_nt: TGCGCCAGCAGCCCGGGGGACAGGGACCATGGCGAGCAGTACTTC; cdr3_aa: CASSPGDRDHGEQYF
clone_size: NA; v_call: TRBV6-6; d_call: NA; j_call: TRBJ1-1; cdr3_nt: TGTGCCAGCAGTTACTCGTGGGGACACTTGAACACTGAAGCTTTCTTT; cdr3_aa: CASSYSWGHLNTEAFF
clone_size: NA; v_call: TRBV24-1; d_call: NA; j_call: TRBJ2-7; cdr3_nt: TGTGCCACCAGTGGGCGACAGGCCGTGCCTGACGAGCAGTACTTC; cdr3_aa: CATSGRQAVPDEQYF
clone_size: NA; v_call: TRBV6-5; d_call: TRBD1; j_call: TRBJ2-1; cdr3_nt: TGTGCCAGCAGTTTCATGACAGGGAACTACAATGAGCAGTTCTTC; cdr3_aa: CASSFMTGNYNEQFF
clone_size: NA; v_call: TRBV10-3; d_call: NA; j_call: TRBJ1-1; cdr3_nt: TGTGCCATCATCCAGGGGCCTAACACTGAAGCTTTCTTT; cdr3_aa: CAIIQGPNTEAFF
clone_size: NA; v_call: TRBV6-1; d_call: TRBD1; j_call: TRBJ1-5; cdr3_nt: TGTGCCAGCAGTGTCCATTTCAACCCAGGGGGACATCAGCCCCAGCATTTT; cdr3_aa: CASSVHFNPGGHQPQHF
clone_size: NA; v_call: TRBV6-5; d_call: TRBD1; j_call: TRBJ2-7; cdr3_nt: TGTGCCAGCAGTTACGGGGGACAGGGAACCTACGAGCAGTACTTC; cdr3_aa: CASSYGGQGTYEQYF